The 23 T cell receptor beta chains presented below share a single source sample, sequenced in a study of blood T cell repertoires in COVID-19. The protocol was immunoSEQ multiplex PCR, while the TCRdb copy is restricted to in-frame clones and leaves out a portion. The sample records tens of thousands of clones, 82% being singletons. Sample: peripheral blood. Every receptor here comes from a human donor in a cohort sampled during active COVID-19.

This clone appeared a single time. The rearrangement links TRBV7-2 to TRBJ2-1; D may be TRBD2 (6 bases). The CDR3 extends over 13 amino acids. V shed 2 bases and J shed 12 bases, with 14 bases lying between them. Per the germline V gene, CDR1 is SGHTA and CDR2 is FQGNSA. The CDR3 is CASSLLVEGSQFF. The CDR3 nucleotides read TGTGCCAGCAGCTTACTGGTGGAGGGCTCGCAGTTCTTC.

J is TRBJ1-1 and V is TRBV24-1; D not certain. V lost 4 bases, J lost 4 bases, and 15 bases lay in between. The CDR3 loop spans 15 amino acids. Germline CDR1 KGHDR, CDR2 SFDVKD. The CDR3 is CATSDPGREGTEAFF. CDR3 coding DNA: TGTGCCACCAGTGACCCCGGGAGGGAGGGCACTGAAGCTTTCTTT.

The chain has TRBV5-1 and TRBJ2-1; the match to TRBD2 covers 9 bases. The CDR3 runs to 15 residues. Unmatched junction bases numbered 8, after V lost 4 bases and J lost 6 bases. The germline CDR1 and CDR2 sequences are SGHRS and YFSETQ. CDR3 region: CASSPGTSRLNEQFF. CDR3 sequence (DNA): TGCGCCAGCAGCCCTGGGACTAGCCGTCTCAATGAGCAGTTCTTC.

The J gene is TRBJ2-1, the V gene TRBV7-9, with D maybe TRBD2 (5 bases). Per the germline V gene, CDR1 is SEHNR and CDR2 is FQNEAQ (reference sequence). Trimming shortened V by 1 base and J by 0 bases, and 10 bases separated the two germline ends. This CDR3 region has 16 residues. The CDR3 sequence is CASSLGQRSSYNEQFF. CDR3 DNA sequence: TGTGCCAGCAGCTTAGGTCAGCGGAGCTCCTACAATGAGCAGTTCTTC.

The genes are TRBV6-4 and TRBJ2-1; 10 positions agree with TRBD2. The CDR3 is made up of 15 amino acids. Germline V gene data show CDR1 as MRHNA and CDR2 as SNTAGT. V lost 3 bases to trimming and J lost 6 bases; unmatched junction nucleotides: 5. The DNA for the CDR3 is TGTGCCAGCAGTGAGAGCGGGGGGGCCGGCAATGAGCAGTTCTTC. Its translation is CASSESGGAGNEQFF.

This clone has more than one count but fewer than ten. The chain has TRBV4-3 and TRBJ1-5; no clear D. V was shortened by 1 base and J by 4 bases, with 5 bases between the two germline ends. This CDR3 has 13 amino acids. Germline V gene data show CDR1 as LGHNA and CDR2 as YSLEER. The CDR3 region is CASSQVSNQPQHF. DNA for the CDR3: TGCGCCAGCAGCCAAGTTAGTAATCAGCCCCAGCATTTT.

The CDR3 reads CASSLPDRGSYEQYF. CDR3 in DNA: TGTGCCAGCAGCCTCCCGGACAGGGGATCCTACGAGCAGTACTTC. The rearrangement uses TRBV3-1 (or the pseudogene TRBV3-2) and TRBJ2-7; 9 bases line up with TRBD1. V was clipped by 4 bases and J by 1 base; unmatched bases: 5. The CDR3 is made up of 15 amino acids. Germline-derived CDR1 and CDR2 are LGHDT and YNNKEL (reference sequence).

The J gene is TRBJ2-7, the V gene TRBV24-1, with 7 bases aligning to TRBD1. J gave up 4 bases and V 5 bases, and 1 base lay outside the gene matches. Per germline, CDR1 KGHDR and CDR2 SFDVKD. CDR3 length: 12 amino acids. CDR3 bases: TGTGCCACCAGTGGACAGGGATACGAGCAGTACTTC. Translation: CATSGQGYEQYF.

The genes are TRBV4-1 and TRBJ1-1; D might be TRBD1 (6 bases). In germline, CDR1 is MGHRA, CDR2 YSYEKL. The CDR3 sequence is 16 residues long. V was pared by 1 base and J by 4 bases, with 16 bases between. The CDR3 region is CASSQVLRGRSTEAFF. The CDR3 DNA reads TGCGCCAGCAGCCAAGTTCTCAGGGGAAGGAGCACTGAAGCTTTCTTT.

This clone has only a few counts. The V gene is TRBV11-2, the J gene TRBJ1-5; 7 bases line up with TRBD1. V dropped 5 bases and J dropped 2; count of bases not matched to a gene: 3. The CDR3 totals 14 residues. Per the germline V gene, CDR1 is SGHAT and CDR2 is FQNNGV. The CDR3 sequence is CASSKTGGNQPQHF. In DNA, the CDR3 is TGTGCCAGCAGCAAAACAGGGGGCAATCAGCCCCAGCATTTT.

The V and J genes are TRBV7-2 and TRBJ1-1, with 7 bases matching TRBD1. Unmatched junction bases numbered 7, after V lost 6 bases and J lost 0 bases. Per the germline V gene, CDR1 is SGHTA and CDR2 is FQGNSA. The CDR3 has 15 residues. The CDR3 DNA follows: TGTGCCAGCAGACGGGACAGTTCTCTGAACACTGAAGCTTTCTTT. Its translation: CASRRDSSLNTEAFF.

The chain recombines TRBV6-2 or TRBV6-3 with TRBJ1-2; 8 positions match TRBD1. V gave up 4 bases and J gave up 4 bases; unmatched junction bases: 11. Germline CDR1 and CDR2: MNHEY and SVGEGT. The CDR3 runs 16 residues. The CDR3 nucleotides read TGTGCCAGCAGTTCACGCCAGGGGGCGACGGCCTATGGCTACACCTTC. It encodes CASSSRQGATAYGYTF.

The chain joins TRBV7-9 to TRBJ1-1; D not resolved. This CDR3 has 12 residues. V was cut by 4 bases and J by 7 bases, with 10 bases left in between. Germline V gives CDR1 SEHNR, CDR2 FQNEAQ (reference sequence). The DNA of the CDR3 is TGTGCCAGCAGCTATGGACGGGGTGAAGCTTTCTTT. This gives the protein CASSYGRGEAFF.

The chain is built from TRBV24-1 and TRBJ2-1; 8 bases are a match to TRBD1. V shed 3 bases and J 5 bases; nucleotides not matched to a gene: 5. Germline values: CDR1 KGHDR, CDR2 SFDVKD. The CDR3 contains 15 residues. The CDR3 DNA is TGTGCCACCAGTGATCGGCCAGGGGGCCACAATGAGCAGTTCTTC. Amino acid sequence: CATSDRPGGHNEQFF.

This chain connects TRBV18 to TRBJ1-2; no clear D. Trimming cost V 0 bases and J 0 bases, with 8 bases left between them. The CDR3 consists of 15 residues. Germline-derived CDR1 and CDR2 are KGHSH and LQKENI. CDR3 coding DNA: TGTGCCAGCTCACCACCGATGGGCACTAACTATGGCTACACCTTC. Translation gives CASSPPMGTNYGYTF.

The V and J genes are TRBV6-5 and TRBJ1-4, with TRBD1 matching over 9 bases. Germline V CDR1 and CDR2: MNHEY, SVGAGI. V trimming: 3 bases; J trimming: 11 bases; junction bases outside the gene matches: 4. The CDR3 is 13 residues long. The CDR3 spells CASSYTTGGKLFF. The CDR3 nucleotides are TGTGCCAGCAGTTATACGACAGGGGGGAAACTGTTTTTT.

This sequence joins TRBV2 and TRBJ1-2; TRBD1 is a possible D gene (5 bases). Trimming shortened V by 5 bases and J by 0 bases, and 10 bases separated the two germline ends. This CDR3 comprises 14 residues. Germline V gene data show CDR1 as SNHLY and CDR2 as FYNNEI. The CDR3 region is CASSREGPNYGYTF. The CDR3 DNA reads TGTGCCAGCAGTAGGGAGGGACCTAACTATGGCTACACCTTC.

J is TRBJ1-4 and V is TRBV7-9; D unclear. Between the trimmed V and J ends, which lost 0 bases and 6 bases, there was a span of 8 bases. This CDR3 region has 14 residues. The germline V gene encodes CDR1 SEHNR and CDR2 FQNEAQ (reference sequence). CDR3 sequence: CASSLAGADEKLFF. For the CDR3, the DNA is TGTGCCAGCAGCTTAGCTGGTGCAGATGAAAAACTGTTTTTT. Complete variable domain (other parts from reference TRBV7-9 and TRBJ1-4): DTGVSQNPRHKITKRGQNVTFRCDPISEHNRLYWYRQTLGQGPEFLTYFQNEAQLEKSRLLSDRFSAERPKGSFSTLEIQRTEQGDSAMYLCASSLAGADEKLFFGSGTQLSVL.

V is TRBV4-3 and J is TRBJ2-7; TRBD2 agrees at 8 bases. Losses at the gene ends were 4 bases for V and 5 bases for J; bases not matched to a gene: 28. The CDR3 is 21 amino acids. Looked up from germline, CDR1 is LGHNA and CDR2 is YSLEER. CDR3 bases: TGCGCCAGCAGCCTGAGGGGCCCGGAGTCGGTCGCAGCGGGAGAGATAGACGAGCAGTACTTC. Its protein product is CASSLRGPESVAAGEIDEQYF.

This clone showed up just once. The chain links TRBV7-2 to TRBJ2-3; 9 bases map to TRBD2. Unmatched junction bases numbered 6, after V lost 4 bases and J lost 1 base. CDR1 and CDR2 (germline): SGHTA, FQGNSA. The CDR3 has 16 residues. The CDR3 DNA sequence: TGTGCCAGCAGCTCTTTAGCGGGGGCCCGCACAGATACGCAGTATTTT. This encodes CASSSLAGARTDTQYF.

J is TRBJ1-5 and V is TRBV23-1, with D perhaps matching TRBD1 (6 bases). TRBV23-1 is identified as an open reading frame with a role that is uncertain. The CDR3 is 18 amino acids. Trimming shortened V by 8 bases and J by 0 bases, and 23 bases separated the two germline ends. The CDR3 DNA reads TGCGCCAGCCCCCGGGACATTTTCTTTGCGTATAGCAATCAGCCCCAGCATTTT. Encoded protein: CASPRDIFFAYSNQPQHF.

The rearrangement links TRBV7-9 to TRBJ2-1; 13 bases line up with TRBD2. Germline lookup yields CDR1 SEHNR and CDR2 FQNEAQ (reference sequence). The CDR3 contains 15 residues. The V gene end was trimmed by 4 bases and the J gene end by 15 bases; junction bases not matched to a gene: 12. The CDR3 DNA reads as TGTGCCAGCAGCTCCGCCGGACTAGCGGGGGTTTTTATGTTCTTC. This translates into CASSSAGLAGVFMFF.

The V gene is TRBV7-2, the J gene TRBJ1-2, with D unresolved. Trimming stripped 1 base from V and 5 bases from J, with 14 bases between. The CDR3 totals 15 residues. Per germline, CDR1 SGHTA and CDR2 FQGNSA. CDR3: CASSLVVVGHYGYTF. DNA of the CDR3: TGTGCCAGCAGCTTAGTAGTGGTTGGGCATTATGGCTACACCTTC.